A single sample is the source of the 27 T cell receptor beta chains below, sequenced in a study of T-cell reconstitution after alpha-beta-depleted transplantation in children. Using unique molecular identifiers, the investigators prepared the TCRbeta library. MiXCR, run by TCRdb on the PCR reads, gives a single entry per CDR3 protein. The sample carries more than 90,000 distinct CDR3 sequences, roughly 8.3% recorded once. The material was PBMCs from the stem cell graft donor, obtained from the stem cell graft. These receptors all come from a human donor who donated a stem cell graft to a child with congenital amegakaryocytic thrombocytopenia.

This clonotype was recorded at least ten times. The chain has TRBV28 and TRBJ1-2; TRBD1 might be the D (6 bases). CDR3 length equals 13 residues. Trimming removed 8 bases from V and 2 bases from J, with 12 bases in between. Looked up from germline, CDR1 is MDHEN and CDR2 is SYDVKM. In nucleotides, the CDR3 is TGTGCCAGCCAGAAGACAGGCAACTATGGCTACACCTTC. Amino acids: CASQKTGNYGYTF.

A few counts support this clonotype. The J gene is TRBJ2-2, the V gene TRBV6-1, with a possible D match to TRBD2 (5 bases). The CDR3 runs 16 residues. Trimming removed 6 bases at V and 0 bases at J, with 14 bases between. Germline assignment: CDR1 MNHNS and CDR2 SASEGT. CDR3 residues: CASSRRTNANTGELFF. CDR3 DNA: TGTGCCAGCAGCCGGAGGACCAACGCGAACACCGGGGAGCTGTTTTTT.

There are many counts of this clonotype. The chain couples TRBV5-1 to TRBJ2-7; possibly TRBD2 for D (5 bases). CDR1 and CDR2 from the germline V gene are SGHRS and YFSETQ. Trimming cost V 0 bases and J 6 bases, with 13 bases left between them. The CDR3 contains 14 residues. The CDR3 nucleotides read TGCGCCAGCAGCTTGGGCCAGGTAGAGGGCGAGCAGTACTTC. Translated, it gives CASSLGQVEGEQYF.

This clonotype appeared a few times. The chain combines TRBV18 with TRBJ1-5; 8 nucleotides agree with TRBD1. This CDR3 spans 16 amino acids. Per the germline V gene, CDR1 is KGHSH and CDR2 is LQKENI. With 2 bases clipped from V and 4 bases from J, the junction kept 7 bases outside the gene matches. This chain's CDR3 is CASSPGRGRNNQPQHF. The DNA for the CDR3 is TGTGCCAGCTCACCAGGCAGGGGGCGAAATAATCAGCCCCAGCATTTT. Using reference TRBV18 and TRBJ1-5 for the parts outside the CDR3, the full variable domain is NAGVMQNPRHLVRRRGQEARLRCSPMKGHSHVYWYRQLPEEGLKFMVYLQKENIIDESGMPKERFSAEFPKEGPSILRIQQVVRGDSAAYFCASSPGRGRNNQPQHFGDGTRLSIL.

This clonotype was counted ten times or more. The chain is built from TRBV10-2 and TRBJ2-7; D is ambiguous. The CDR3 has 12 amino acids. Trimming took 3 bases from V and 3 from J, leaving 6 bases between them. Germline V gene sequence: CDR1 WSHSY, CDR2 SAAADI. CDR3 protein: CASSESRYEQYF. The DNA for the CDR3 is TGCGCCAGCAGTGAAAGCCGCTACGAGCAGTACTTC.

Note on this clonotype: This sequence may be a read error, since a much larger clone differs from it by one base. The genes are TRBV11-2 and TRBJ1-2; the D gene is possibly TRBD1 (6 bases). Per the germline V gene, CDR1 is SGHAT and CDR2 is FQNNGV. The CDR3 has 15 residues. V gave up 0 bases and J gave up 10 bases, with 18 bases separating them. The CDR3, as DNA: TGTGCCAGCAGCTTAGATCTGAACAGGGCAGATGACTACACCTTC. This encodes CASSLDLNRADDYTF.

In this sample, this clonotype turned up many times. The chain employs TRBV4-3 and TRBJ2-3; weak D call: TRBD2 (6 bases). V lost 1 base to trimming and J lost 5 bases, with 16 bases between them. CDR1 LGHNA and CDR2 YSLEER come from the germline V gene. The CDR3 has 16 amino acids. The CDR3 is CASSQGQAGLGDTQYF. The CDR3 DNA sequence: TGCGCCAGCAGCCAAGGTCAAGCGGGTCTGGGAGATACGCAGTATTTT.

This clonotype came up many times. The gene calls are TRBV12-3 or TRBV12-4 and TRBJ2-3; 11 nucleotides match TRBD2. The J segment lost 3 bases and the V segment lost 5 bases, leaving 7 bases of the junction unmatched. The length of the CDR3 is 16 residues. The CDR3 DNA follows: TGTGCCAGCAGTCCGGGACTAGCGGAGGGGACAGATACGCAGTATTTT. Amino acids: CASSPGLAEGTDTQYF.

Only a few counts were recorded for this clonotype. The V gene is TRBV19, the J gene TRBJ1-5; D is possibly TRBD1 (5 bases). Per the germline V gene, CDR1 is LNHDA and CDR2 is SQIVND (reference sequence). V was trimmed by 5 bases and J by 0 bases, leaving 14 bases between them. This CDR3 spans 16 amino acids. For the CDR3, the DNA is TGTGCCAGTAGTTTTGGGGGTGATGATAGCAATCAGCCCCAGCATTTT. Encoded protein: CASSFGGDDSNQPQHF. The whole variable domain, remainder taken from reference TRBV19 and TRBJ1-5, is DGGITQSPKYLFRKEGQNVTLSCEQNLNHDAMYWYRQDPGQGLRLIYYSQIVNDFQKGDIAEGYSVSREKKESFPLTVTSAQKNPTAFYLCASSFGGDDSNQPQHFGDGTRLSIL.

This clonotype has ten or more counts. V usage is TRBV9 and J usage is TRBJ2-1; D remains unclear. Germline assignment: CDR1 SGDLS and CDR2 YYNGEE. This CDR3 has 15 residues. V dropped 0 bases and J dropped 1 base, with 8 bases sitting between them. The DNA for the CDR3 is TGTGCCAGCAGCGTAGAGTCGGCATCCTACAATGAGCAGTTCTTC. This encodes CASSVESASYNEQFF.

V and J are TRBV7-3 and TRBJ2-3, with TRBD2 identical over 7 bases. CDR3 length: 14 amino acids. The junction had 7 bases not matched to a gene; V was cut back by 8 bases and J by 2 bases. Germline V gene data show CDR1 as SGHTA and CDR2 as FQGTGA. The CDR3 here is CASGAGAATDTQYF. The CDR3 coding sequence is TGTGCCAGCGGTGCGGGAGCCGCCACAGATACGCAGTATTTT.

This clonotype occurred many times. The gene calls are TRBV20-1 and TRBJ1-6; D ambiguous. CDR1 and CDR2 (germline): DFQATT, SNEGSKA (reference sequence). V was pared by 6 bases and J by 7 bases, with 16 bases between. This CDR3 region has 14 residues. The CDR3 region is CSAYSSGRNSPLHF. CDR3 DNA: TGCAGTGCCTATAGCAGTGGAAGGAATTCACCCCTCCACTTT.

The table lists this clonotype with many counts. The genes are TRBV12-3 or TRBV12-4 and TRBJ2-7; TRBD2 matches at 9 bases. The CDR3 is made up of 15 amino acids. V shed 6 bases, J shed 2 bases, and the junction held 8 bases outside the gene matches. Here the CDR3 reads CASRLSSGATYEQYF. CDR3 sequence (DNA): TGTGCCAGCAGGCTATCTAGCGGGGCGACCTACGAGCAGTACTTC.

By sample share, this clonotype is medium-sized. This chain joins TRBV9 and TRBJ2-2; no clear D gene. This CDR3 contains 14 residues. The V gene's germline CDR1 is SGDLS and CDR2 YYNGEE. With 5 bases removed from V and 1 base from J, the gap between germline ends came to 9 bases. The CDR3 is CASSFTRNTGELFF. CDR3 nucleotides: TGTGCCAGCAGTTTTACACGGAACACCGGGGAGCTGTTTTTT.

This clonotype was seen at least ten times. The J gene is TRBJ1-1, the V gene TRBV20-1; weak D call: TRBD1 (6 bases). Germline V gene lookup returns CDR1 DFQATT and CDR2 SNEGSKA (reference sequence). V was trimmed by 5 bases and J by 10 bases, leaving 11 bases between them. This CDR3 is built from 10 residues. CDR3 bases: TGCAGTGCTCAGCGGGACACAGCTTTCTTT. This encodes CSAQRDTAFF.

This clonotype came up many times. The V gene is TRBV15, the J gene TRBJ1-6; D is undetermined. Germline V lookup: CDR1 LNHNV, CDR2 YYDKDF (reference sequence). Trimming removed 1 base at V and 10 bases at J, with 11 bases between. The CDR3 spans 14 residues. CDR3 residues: CATSRGESRSPLHF. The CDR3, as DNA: TGTGCCACCAGCAGAGGGGAAAGTAGGTCACCCCTCCACTTT.

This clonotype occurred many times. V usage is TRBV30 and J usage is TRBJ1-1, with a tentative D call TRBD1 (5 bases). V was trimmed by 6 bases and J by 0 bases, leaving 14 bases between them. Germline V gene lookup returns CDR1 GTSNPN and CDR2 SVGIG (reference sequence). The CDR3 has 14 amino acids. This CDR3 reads CACQGTPMNTEAFF. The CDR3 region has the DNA TGTGCCTGCCAAGGGACGCCTATGAACACTGAAGCTTTCTTT.

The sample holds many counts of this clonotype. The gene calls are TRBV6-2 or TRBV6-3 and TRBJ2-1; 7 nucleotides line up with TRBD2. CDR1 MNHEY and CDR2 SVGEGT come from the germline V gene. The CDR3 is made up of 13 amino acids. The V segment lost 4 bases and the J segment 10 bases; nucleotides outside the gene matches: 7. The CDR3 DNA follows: TGTGCCAGCAGTTCTAGCGGAGTTCGAGAGCAGTTCTTC. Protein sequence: CASSSSGVREQFF.

The CDR3: CASSETGGSPGDEQFF. CDR3 nucleotide sequence: TGCGCCAGCAGCGAGACAGGGGGGTCCCCCGGGGATGAGCAGTTCTTC. This rearrangement joins TRBV5-1 to TRBJ2-1; TRBD1 aligns across 9 bases. V was clipped by 4 bases and J by 8 bases; unmatched bases: 13. Germline-derived CDR1 and CDR2 are SGHRS and YFSETQ. The CDR3 is 16 residues long.

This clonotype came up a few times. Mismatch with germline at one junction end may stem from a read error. The CDR3 DNA reads TGTGCCACCAGCCAAGGCTTCGGGGGACAGGGGGGTAATGAGCAGTTCTTC. Protein: CATSQGFGGQGGNEQFF. This sequence joins TRBV3-1 and TRBJ2-1, with 11 bases matching TRBD1. The CDR3 consists of 17 residues. The germline gives CDR1 LGHDT, CDR2 YNNKEL (reference sequence).

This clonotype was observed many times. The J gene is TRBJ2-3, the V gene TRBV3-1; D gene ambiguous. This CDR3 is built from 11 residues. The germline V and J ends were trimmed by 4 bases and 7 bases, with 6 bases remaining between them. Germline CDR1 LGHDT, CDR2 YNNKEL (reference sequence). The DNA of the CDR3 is TGTGCCAGCAGCCCTGGGTATACGCAGTATTTT. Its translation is CASSPGYTQYF.

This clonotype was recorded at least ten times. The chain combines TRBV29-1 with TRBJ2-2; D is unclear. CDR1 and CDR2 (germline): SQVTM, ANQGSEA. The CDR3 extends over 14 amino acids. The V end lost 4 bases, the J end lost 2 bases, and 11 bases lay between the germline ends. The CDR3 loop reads CSVAASQNTGELFF. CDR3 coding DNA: TGCAGCGTTGCGGCATCCCAAAACACCGGGGAGCTGTTTTTT.

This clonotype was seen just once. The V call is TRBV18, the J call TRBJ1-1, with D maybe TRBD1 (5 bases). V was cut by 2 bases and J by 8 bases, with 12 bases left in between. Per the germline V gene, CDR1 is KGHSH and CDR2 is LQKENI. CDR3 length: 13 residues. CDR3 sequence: CASSPIGHLEAFF. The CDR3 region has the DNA TGTGCCAGCTCACCAATAGGACACTTGGAAGCTTTCTTT.

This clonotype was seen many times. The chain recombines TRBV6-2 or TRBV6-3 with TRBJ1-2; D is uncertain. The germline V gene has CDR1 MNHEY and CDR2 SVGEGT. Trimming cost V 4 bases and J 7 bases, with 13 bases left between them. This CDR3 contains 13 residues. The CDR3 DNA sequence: TGTGCCAGCAGTTCGGGCCAATGGTCTGGCTACACCTTC. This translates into CASSSGQWSGYTF.

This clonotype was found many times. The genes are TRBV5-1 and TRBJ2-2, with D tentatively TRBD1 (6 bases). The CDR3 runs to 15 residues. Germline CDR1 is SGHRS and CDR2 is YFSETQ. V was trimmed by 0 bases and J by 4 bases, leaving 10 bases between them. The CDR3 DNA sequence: TGCGCCAGCAGCTTGGCGGGACACTTCACCGGGGAGCTGTTTTTT. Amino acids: CASSLAGHFTGELFF.

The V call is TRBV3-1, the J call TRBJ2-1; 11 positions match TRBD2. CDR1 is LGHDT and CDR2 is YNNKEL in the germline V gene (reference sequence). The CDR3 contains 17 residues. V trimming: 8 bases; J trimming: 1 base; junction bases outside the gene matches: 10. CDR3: CASCRTRLAGSYNEQFF. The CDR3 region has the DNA TGTGCCAGCTGCCGTACAAGACTAGCGGGATCCTACAATGAGCAGTTCTTC.

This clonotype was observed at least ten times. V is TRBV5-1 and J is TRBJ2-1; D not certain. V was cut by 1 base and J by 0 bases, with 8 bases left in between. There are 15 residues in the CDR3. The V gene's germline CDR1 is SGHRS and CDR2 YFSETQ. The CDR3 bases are TGCGCCAGCAGCTTGACGACACTCTCCTACAATGAGCAGTTCTTC. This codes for CASSLTTLSYNEQFF. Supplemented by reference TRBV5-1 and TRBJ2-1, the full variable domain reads KAGVTQTPRYLIKTRGQQVTLSCSPISGHRSVSWYQQTPGQGLQFLFEYFSETQRNKGNFPGRFSGRQFSNSRSEMNVSTLELGDSALYLCASSLTTLSYNEQFFGPGTRLTVL.